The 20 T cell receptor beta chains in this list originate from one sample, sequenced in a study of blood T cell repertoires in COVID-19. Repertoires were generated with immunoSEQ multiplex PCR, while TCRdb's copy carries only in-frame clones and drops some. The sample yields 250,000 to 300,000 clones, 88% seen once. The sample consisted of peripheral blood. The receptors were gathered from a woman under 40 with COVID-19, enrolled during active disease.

CDR3 sequence reads: CASSPNRGVAFF. The CDR3 DNA reads as TGTGCCAGCAGCCCAAACAGGGGTGTAGCTTTCTTT. The V gene is TRBV28, the J gene TRBJ1-1, with 7 positions matching TRBD1. CDR3 length: 12 residues. V lost 6 bases to trimming and J lost 10 bases; unmatched junction nucleotides: 8. The germline V gene encodes CDR1 MDHEN and CDR2 SYDVKM.

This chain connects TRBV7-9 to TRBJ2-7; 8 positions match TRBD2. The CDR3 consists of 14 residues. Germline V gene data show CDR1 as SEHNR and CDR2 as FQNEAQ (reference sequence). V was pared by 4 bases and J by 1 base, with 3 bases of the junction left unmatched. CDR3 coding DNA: TGTGCCAGCAGCTCTAGCGGGTCATCCTACGAGCAGTACTTC. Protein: CASSSSGSSYEQYF.

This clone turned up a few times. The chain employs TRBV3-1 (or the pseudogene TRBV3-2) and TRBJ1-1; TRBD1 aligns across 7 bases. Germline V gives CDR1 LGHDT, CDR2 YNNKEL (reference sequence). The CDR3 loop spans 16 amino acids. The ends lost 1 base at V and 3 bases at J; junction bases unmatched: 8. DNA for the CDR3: TGTGCCAGCAGCCAAGCCGTCAGGGGGTTAGACACTGAAGCTTTCTTT. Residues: CASSQAVRGLDTEAFF.

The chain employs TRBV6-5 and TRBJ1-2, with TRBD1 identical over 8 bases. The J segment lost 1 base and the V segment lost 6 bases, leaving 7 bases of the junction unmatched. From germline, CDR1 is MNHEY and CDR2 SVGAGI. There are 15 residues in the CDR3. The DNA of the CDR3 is TGTGCCAGCAGGGATGGACAGGGCATTAACTATGGCTACACCTTC. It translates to CASRDGQGINYGYTF.

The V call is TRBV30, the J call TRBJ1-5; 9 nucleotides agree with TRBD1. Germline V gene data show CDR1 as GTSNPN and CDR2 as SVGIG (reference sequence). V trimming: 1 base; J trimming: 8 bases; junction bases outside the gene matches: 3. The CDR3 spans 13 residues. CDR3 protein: CAWSEDRGKPQHF. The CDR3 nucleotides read TGTGCCTGGAGTGAGGACAGGGGAAAGCCCCAGCATTTT.

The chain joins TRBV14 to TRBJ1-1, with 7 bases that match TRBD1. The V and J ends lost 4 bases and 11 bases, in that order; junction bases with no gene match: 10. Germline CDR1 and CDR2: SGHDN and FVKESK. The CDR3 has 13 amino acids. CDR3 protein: CASSRNHGQAAFF. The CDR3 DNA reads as TGTGCCAGCAGCCGAAACCATGGACAGGCTGCTTTCTTT.

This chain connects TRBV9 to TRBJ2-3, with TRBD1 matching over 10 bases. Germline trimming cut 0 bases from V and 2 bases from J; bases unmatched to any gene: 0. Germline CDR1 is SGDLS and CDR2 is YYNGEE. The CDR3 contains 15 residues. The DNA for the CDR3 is TGTGCCAGCAGCGTAGGACAGGGGGCCACAGATACGCAGTATTTT. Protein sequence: CASSVGQGATDTQYF.

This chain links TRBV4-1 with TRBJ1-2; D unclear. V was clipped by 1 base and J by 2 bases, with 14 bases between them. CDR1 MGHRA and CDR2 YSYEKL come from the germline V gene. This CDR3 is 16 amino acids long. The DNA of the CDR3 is TGCGCCAGCAGCCAAGGCCCCGGTTGGGCCAACTATGGCTACACCTTC. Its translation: CASSQGPGWANYGYTF.

CDR3 DNA sequence: TGTGCCAGCAGCCTTGGGGGGCTAGCGGGACGTGAGCAGTTCTTC. It translates to CASSLGGLAGREQFF. The rearrangement links TRBV5-4 to TRBJ2-1, with TRBD2 matching over 9 bases. J gave up 9 bases and V 4 bases, and 11 bases lay outside the gene matches. The CDR3 runs 15 residues. Per the germline V gene, CDR1 is SGHNT and CDR2 is YYREEE (reference sequence).

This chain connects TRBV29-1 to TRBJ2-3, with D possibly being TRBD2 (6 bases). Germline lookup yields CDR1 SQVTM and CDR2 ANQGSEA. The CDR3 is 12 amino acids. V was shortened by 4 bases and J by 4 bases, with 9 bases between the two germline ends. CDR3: CSVARESDTQYF. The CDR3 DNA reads TGCAGCGTTGCCCGGGAGTCAGATACGCAGTATTTT.

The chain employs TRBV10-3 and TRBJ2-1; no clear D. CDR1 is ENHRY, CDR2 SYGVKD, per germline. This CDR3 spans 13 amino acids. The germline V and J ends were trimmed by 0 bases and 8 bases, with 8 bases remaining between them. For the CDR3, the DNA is TGTGCCATCAGTGAGTCGGAGCGCGATGAGCAGTTCTTC. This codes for CAISESERDEQFF.

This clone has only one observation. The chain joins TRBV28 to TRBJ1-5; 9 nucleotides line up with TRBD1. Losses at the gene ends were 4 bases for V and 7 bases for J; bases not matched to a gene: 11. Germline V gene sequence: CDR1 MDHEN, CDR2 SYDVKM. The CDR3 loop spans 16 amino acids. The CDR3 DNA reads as TGTGCCAGCAGTTATCTCGGGACAGGGAGAGGACAGCCCCAGCATTTT. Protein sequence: CASSYLGTGRGQPQHF.

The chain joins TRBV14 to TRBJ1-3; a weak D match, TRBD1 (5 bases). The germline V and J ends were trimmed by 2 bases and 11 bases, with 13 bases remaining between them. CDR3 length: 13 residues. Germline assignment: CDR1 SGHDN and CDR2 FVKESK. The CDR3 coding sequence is TGTGCCAGCAGCCAAAGCCAGGGATTGGCCATATATTTT. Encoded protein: CASSQSQGLAIYF.

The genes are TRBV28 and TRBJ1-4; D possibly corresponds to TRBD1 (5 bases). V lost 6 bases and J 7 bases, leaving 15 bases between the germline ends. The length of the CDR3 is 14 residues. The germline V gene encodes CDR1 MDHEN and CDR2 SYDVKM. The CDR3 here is CASSPPREGEKLFF. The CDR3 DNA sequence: TGTGCCAGCAGCCCCCCCAGGGAAGGTGAAAAACTGTTTTTT.

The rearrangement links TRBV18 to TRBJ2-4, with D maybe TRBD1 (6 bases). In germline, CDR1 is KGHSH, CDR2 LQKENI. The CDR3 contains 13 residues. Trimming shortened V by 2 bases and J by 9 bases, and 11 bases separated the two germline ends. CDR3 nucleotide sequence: TGTGCCAGCTCACCAGTCAGGGGACCCATTCAGTACTTC. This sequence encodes CASSPVRGPIQYF.

The CDR3 protein is CASSRGLTYEQYF. The CDR3 DNA reads as TGTGCCAGCAGTCGGGGACTTACCTACGAGCAGTACTTC. The V call is TRBV13, the J call TRBJ2-7, with TRBD2 as a possible D gene (6 bases). The V gene lost 6 bases and the J gene lost 2 bases, with 11 bases spanning the gap. This CDR3 is built from 13 residues. Germline V lookup: CDR1 PRHDT, CDR2 FYEKMQ (reference sequence).

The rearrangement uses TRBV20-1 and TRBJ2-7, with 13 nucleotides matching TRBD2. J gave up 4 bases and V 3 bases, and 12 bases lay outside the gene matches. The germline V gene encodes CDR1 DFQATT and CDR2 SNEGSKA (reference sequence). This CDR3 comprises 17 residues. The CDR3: CSASQLAGGYQLYEQYF. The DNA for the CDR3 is TGCAGTGCTAGTCAACTAGCGGGAGGGTACCAGTTGTACGAGCAGTACTTC.

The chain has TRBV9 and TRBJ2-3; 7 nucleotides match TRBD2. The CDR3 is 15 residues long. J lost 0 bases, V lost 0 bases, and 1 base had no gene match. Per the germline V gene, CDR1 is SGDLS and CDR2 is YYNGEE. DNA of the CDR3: TGTGCCAGCAGCGTAGTTAGCGGGAGCACAGATACGCAGTATTTT. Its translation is CASSVVSGSTDTQYF.

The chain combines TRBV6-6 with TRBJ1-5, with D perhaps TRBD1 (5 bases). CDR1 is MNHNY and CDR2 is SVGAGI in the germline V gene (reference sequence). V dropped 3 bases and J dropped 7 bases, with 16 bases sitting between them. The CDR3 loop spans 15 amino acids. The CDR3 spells CASSYVSGFGQPQHF. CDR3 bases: TGTGCCAGCAGTTATGTCTCAGGGTTCGGGCAGCCCCAGCATTTT.

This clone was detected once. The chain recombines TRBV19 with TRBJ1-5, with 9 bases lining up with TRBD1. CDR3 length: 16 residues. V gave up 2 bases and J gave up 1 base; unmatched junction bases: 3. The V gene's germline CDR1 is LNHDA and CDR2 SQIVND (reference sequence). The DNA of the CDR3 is TGTGCCAGTAGTATACCGACAGGGGGAAGCAATCAGCCCCAGCATTTT. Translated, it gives CASSIPTGGSNQPQHF.